This T cell receptor beta chain emerged from a study of blood T cell repertoires in COVID-19. Study overall: Nucleic acid was either cDNA or gDNA, and it came from T cells, B-cell-depleted T cells, or PBMCs.

The assay was immunoSEQ multiplex PCR, and TCRdb's table has in-frame clones only and misses some. The table lists about 120,000 clones, roughly 79% of them singletons. Trimming at V came to 4 bases and at J to 6 bases, leaving 11 bases not matched to a gene. This CDR3 is built from 15 residues. Germline values: CDR1 MRHNA, CDR2 SNTAGT. This rearrangement joins TRBV6-4 to TRBJ2-7, with 8 bases that match TRBD1. This sequence was found in a man aged 65-85 years with acute or convalescent COVID-19. What was sequenced was peripheral blood. The CDR3 DNA reads TGTGCCAGCAGTGTAGTGGACAGGGCCCCCTCCGAGCAGTACTTC. It codes for CASSVVDRAPSEQYF.